What follows are 17 T cell receptor beta chains derived from one specimen sequenced in a study of blood T cell repertoires in COVID-19. Method: immunoSEQ multiplex PCR; TCRdb's copy keeps in-frame clones and lacks some. The sample records under 80,000 clones, around 77% being singletons. Input material: peripheral blood. The receptors derive from a human donor in a cohort sampled during active COVID-19.

Comment on this clone: The identical CDR3 is also encoded by other nucleotide sequences in the sample. This sequence joins TRBV6-2 or TRBV6-3 and TRBJ2-7; no clear D. Germline V gene sequence: CDR1 MNHEY, CDR2 SVGEGT. The CDR3 runs to 13 residues. Trimming left V 2 bases short and J 5 bases short, with 10 bases between. The CDR3 sequence: CASSYPGTNEQYF. The DNA for the CDR3 is TGTGCCAGCAGTTACCCCGGTACGAACGAGCAGTACTTC.

This rearrangement joins TRBV6-2 or TRBV6-3 to TRBJ2-1, with D possibly TRBD2 on 5 matching bases. The CDR3 contains 13 residues. Per germline, CDR1 MNHEY and CDR2 SVGEGT. Between the trimmed V and J ends, which lost 5 bases and 9 bases, there was a span of 14 bases. CDR3 amino acids: CASSLDSSVEQFF. The CDR3 nucleotides are TGTGCCAGCAGTCTGGACTCATCGGTTGAGCAGTTCTTC.

This chain uses TRBV3-1 (or the pseudogene TRBV3-2) with TRBJ2-7; 7 bases are a match to TRBD2. Germline V lookup: CDR1 LGHDT, CDR2 YNNKEL (reference sequence). The CDR3 is 17 amino acids. Trimming took 1 base from V and 0 from J; bases not matched to a gene: 9. Written as DNA, the CDR3 is TGTGCCAGCAGCCAAGCCCCTGGGATAGCGGGCTCCTACGAGCAGTACTTC. It specifies CASSQAPGIAGSYEQYF.

The genes are TRBV29-1 and TRBJ1-5, with 7 bases that match TRBD1. Trimming took 5 bases from V and 7 from J; bases not matched to a gene: 8. The germline gives CDR1 SQVTM, CDR2 ANQGSEA. This CDR3 has 13 amino acids. The CDR3 reads CSVSKGGGQPQHF. The CDR3 DNA follows: TGCAGCGTTTCCAAAGGGGGCGGCCAGCCCCAGCATTTT.

The chain links TRBV9 to TRBJ2-1; 9 bases agree with TRBD2. The germline V gene encodes CDR1 SGDLS and CDR2 YYNGEE. This CDR3 spans 17 amino acids. Unmatched junction bases numbered 13, after V lost 1 base and J lost 8 bases. The CDR3 DNA sequence: TGTGCCAGCAGCGTAAGTCCTGGGACTAGCCCTAGCTATGAGCAGTTCTTC. Translating gives CASSVSPGTSPSYEQFF.

The J gene is TRBJ2-3, the V gene TRBV18; perhaps TRBD1 as D (6 bases). Trimming took 3 bases from V and 5 from J, leaving 12 bases between them. The CDR3 covers 14 residues. CDR1 KGHSH and CDR2 LQKENI come from the germline V gene. Here the CDR3 reads CASSPGQRIDTQYF. The CDR3 DNA reads as TGTGCCAGCTCACCCGGACAGCGGATAGATACGCAGTATTTT.

V is TRBV4-3 and J is TRBJ2-1, with 7 bases that match TRBD2. Per germline, CDR1 LGHNA and CDR2 YSLEER. J gave up 9 bases and V 0 bases, and 2 bases lay outside the gene matches. The CDR3 is 13 residues long. The CDR3 coding sequence is TGCGCCAGCAGCCAAGAACGGGAGGTTGAGCAGTTCTTC. It encodes CASSQEREVEQFF.

The J gene is TRBJ2-5, the V gene TRBV24-1, with TRBD2 matching over 10 bases. CDR1 and CDR2 from the germline V gene are KGHDR and SFDVKD. This CDR3 is built from 14 residues. Germline trimming cut 5 bases from V and 2 bases from J; bases unmatched to any gene: 1. CDR3 DNA sequence: TGTGCCACCAGTGGGACTAGCGGTCAAGAGACCCAGTACTTC. This codes for CATSGTSGQETQYF.

The chain couples TRBV11-2 to TRBJ2-2; D is perhaps TRBD2 (5 bases). This CDR3 comprises 16 residues. Germline V gene sequence: CDR1 SGHAT, CDR2 FQNNGV. V lost 1 base to trimming and J lost 4 bases, with 13 bases between them. The CDR3 coding sequence is TGTGCCAGCAGCTTAGCTAGCAGGAGGTCCACCGGGGAGCTGTTTTTT. Translated: CASSLASRRSTGELFF.

The CDR3 region is CASSQDASRQGKDTQYF. The CDR3 region has the DNA TGCGCCAGCAGCCAAGATGCGTCGAGGCAGGGGAAAGATACGCAGTATTTT. This chain uses TRBV4-3 with TRBJ2-3; weak D call: TRBD1 (6 bases). The CDR3 has 17 amino acids. Trimming shortened V by 0 bases and J by 5 bases, and 18 bases separated the two germline ends. Germline CDR1 reads LGHNA; CDR2 reads YSLEER.

This clone was counted a single time. The CDR3 region is CASSPGTPPYEQYF. CDR3 bases: TGTGCCAGCAGTCCCGGGACACCGCCCTACGAGCAGTACTTC. The gene calls are TRBV6-6 and TRBJ2-7, with D tentatively TRBD1 (6 bases). The CDR3 spans 14 residues. The germline CDR1 and CDR2 sequences are MNHNY and SVGAGI (reference sequence). V was shortened by 5 bases and J by 2 bases, with 13 bases between the two germline ends.

This chain joins TRBV5-4 and TRBJ2-4; possibly TRBD2 for D (5 bases). Germline values: CDR1 SGHNT, CDR2 YYREEE (reference sequence). The CDR3 covers 17 residues. V lost 0 bases and J lost 2, with 15 bases in between. The CDR3 sequence: CASSLGDLPGTKNIQYF. CDR3 nucleotides: TGTGCCAGCAGCTTGGGGGATCTCCCGGGGACCAAAAACATTCAGTACTTC.

This chain links TRBV24-1 with TRBJ2-6; 7 bases are a match to TRBD1. V trimming: 2 bases; J trimming: 0 bases; junction bases outside the gene matches: 6. The CDR3 runs to 18 residues. The germline V gene encodes CDR1 KGHDR and CDR2 SFDVKD. The CDR3 is CATSDSQGPSSGANVLTF. In nucleotides, the CDR3 is TGTGCCACCAGTGATTCACAGGGGCCTAGCTCTGGGGCCAACGTCCTGACTTTC.

The DNA of the CDR3 is TGCGCCAGCAGCCCTAGGACAGGGCGGGGGGAGCTGTTTTTT. Translating gives CASSPRTGRGELFF. The chain carries TRBV5-1 and TRBJ2-2; TRBD1 matches at 8 bases. CDR1 and CDR2 from the germline V gene are SGHRS and YFSETQ. V was pared by 4 bases and J by 8 bases, with 7 bases of the junction left unmatched. The CDR3 has 14 amino acids.

This clone was seen more than once but under ten times. J is TRBJ2-7 and V is TRBV7-9; 8 nucleotides match TRBD1. J gave up 6 bases and V 6 bases, and 10 bases lay outside the gene matches. The germline V gene has CDR1 SEHNR and CDR2 FQNEAQ (reference sequence). This CDR3 spans 14 amino acids. The CDR3 protein is CASSMRTGLGEQYF. In nucleotides, the CDR3 is TGTGCCAGCAGTATGAGGACAGGGCTGGGCGAGCAGTACTTC.

This chain links TRBV6-5 with TRBJ2-5; 7 nucleotides agree with TRBD1. CDR3 length: 14 residues. Losses at the gene ends were 7 bases for V and 4 bases for J; bases not matched to a gene: 9. Germline assignment: CDR1 MNHEY and CDR2 SVGAGI. CDR3 nucleotide sequence: TGTGCCAGCATGAGGTACAGGGGCAGAGAGACCCAGTACTTC. As protein: CASMRYRGRETQYF.

The chain combines TRBV7-2 with TRBJ2-7; tentative D call: TRBD2 (6 bases). The CDR3 totals 16 residues. V lost 1 base and J 0 bases, leaving 13 bases between the germline ends. In germline, CDR1 is SGHTA, CDR2 FQGNSA. Here the CDR3 DNA reads TGTGCCAGCAGCTTAGGGCCGGGGGAGAGCTCCTACGAGCAGTACTTC. The encoded protein is CASSLGPGESSYEQYF.